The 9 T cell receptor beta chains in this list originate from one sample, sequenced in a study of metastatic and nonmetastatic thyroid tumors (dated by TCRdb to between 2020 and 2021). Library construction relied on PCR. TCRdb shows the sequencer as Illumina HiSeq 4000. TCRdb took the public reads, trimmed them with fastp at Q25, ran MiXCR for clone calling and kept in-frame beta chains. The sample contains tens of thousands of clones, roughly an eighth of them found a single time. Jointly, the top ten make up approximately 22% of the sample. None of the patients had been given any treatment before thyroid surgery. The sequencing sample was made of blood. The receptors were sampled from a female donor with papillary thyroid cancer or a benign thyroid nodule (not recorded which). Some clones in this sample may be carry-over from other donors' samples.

The CDR3 reads CASRGAGGNTGELFF. DNA of the CDR3: TGTGCCAGCAGAGGGGCAGGGGGCAACACCGGGGAGCTGTTTTTT. This rearrangement joins TRBV6-1 to TRBJ2-2; 8 nucleotides match TRBD1. The CDR3 is 15 amino acids. The germline CDR1 and CDR2 sequences are MNHNS and SASEGT. J was trimmed by 2 bases and V by 6 bases; bases with no gene match: 5.

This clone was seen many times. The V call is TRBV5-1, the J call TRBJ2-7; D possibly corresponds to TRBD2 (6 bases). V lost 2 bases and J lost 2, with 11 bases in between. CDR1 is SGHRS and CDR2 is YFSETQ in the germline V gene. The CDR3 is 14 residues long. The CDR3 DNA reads TGCGCCAGCAGCTTAACCGGGGGTACCTACGAGCAGTACTTC. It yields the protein CASSLTGGTYEQYF.

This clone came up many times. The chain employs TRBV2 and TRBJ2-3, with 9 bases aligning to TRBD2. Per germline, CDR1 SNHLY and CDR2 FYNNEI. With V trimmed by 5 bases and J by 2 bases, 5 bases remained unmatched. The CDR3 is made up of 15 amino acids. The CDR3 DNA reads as TGTGCCAGCAGTAAGACTAGCGGATTCACAGATACGCAGTATTTT. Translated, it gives CASSKTSGFTDTQYF.

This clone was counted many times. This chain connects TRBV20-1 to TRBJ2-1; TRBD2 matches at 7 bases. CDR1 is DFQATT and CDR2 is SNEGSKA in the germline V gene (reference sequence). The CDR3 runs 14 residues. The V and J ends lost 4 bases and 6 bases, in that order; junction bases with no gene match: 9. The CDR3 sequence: CSANLAGARNEQFF. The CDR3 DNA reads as TGCAGTGCTAACCTTGCGGGAGCTCGCAATGAGCAGTTCTTC.

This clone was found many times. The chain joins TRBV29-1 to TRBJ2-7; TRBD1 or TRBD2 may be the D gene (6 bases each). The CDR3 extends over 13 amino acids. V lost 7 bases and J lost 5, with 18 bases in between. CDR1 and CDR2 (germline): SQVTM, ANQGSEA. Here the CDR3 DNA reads TGCAGCGCCTCGTTTGGAGGGGGAAACGAGCAGTACTTC. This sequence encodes CSASFGGGNEQYF.

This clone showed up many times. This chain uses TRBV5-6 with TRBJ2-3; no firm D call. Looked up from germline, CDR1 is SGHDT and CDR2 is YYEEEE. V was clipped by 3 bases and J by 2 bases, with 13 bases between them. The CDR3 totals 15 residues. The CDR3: CASSSPGWYTDTQYF. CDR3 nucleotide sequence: TGTGCCAGCAGCTCCCCGGGTTGGTACACAGATACGCAGTATTTT.

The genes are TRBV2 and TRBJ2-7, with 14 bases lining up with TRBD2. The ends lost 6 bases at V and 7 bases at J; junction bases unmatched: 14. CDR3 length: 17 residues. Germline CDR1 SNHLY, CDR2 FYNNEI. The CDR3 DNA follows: TGTGCCAGCAGCGACCGTCAGACTAGCGGGAGGGTTGGAGAGCAGTACTTC. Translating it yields CASSDRQTSGRVGEQYF.

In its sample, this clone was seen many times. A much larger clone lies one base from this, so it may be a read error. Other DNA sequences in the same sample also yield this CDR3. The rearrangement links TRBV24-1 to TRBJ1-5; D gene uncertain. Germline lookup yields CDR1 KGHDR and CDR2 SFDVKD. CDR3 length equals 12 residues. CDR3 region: CATSDSGQPQHF. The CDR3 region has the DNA TGTGCTACCAGTGACTCGGGACAGCCCCAGCATTTT.

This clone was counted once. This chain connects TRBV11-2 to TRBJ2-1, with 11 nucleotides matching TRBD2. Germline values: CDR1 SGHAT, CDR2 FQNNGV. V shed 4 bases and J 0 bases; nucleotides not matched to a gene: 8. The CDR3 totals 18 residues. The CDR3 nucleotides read TGTGCCAGCAGCTCCCCGGGACTAGCGGTTAGCTCCTACAATGAGCAGTTCTTC. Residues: CASSSPGLAVSSYNEQFF. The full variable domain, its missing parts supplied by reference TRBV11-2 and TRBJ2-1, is EAGVAQSPRYKIIEKRQSVAFWCNPISGHATLYWYQQILGQGPKLLIQFQNNGVVDDSQLPKDRFSAERLKGVDSTLKIQPAKLEDSAVYLCASSSPGLAVSSYNEQFFGPGTRLTVL.